Below, 8 T cell receptor beta chains from the same sample are listed, as sequenced in a study of graft-versus-host responses after intestinal transplantation. Data came from immunoSEQ multiplex PCR; TCRdb stores just in-frame clones and leaves some out. The sample holds about 39,000 clones, approximately 89% seen once. Specimen: PBMCs, collected less than 280 days after transplant. These TCRs come from a human patient who received an intestinal transplant, so some T cells may come from the graft donor.

The rearrangement joins TRBV6-4 to TRBJ2-1; 9 bases are shared with TRBD2. Unmatched junction bases numbered 12, after V lost 6 bases and J lost 9 bases. Germline V gene lookup returns CDR1 MRHNA and CDR2 SNTAGT. This CDR3 has 15 amino acids. CDR3 sequence reads: CASSPGRGGAGEQFF. The DNA of the CDR3 is TGTGCCAGCAGCCCTGGTCGCGGGGGGGCCGGTGAGCAGTTCTTC.

V is TRBV29-1 and J is TRBJ1-1; D is unclear. V was trimmed by 7 bases and J by 5 bases, leaving 14 bases between them. There are 12 residues in the CDR3. Germline V CDR1 and CDR2: SQVTM, ANQGSEA. CDR3 in amino acids: CSALGLGTEAFF. CDR3 DNA sequence: TGCAGCGCCCTGGGTCTAGGGACTGAAGCTTTCTTT.

The rearrangement links TRBV25-1 to TRBJ1-6; D may be TRBD1 (5 bases). This CDR3 is built from 15 residues. Germline V CDR1 and CDR2: MGHDK, SYGVNS. V lost 3 bases and J 6 bases, leaving 12 bases between the germline ends. CDR3 region: CASSDLAGSNSPLHF. The CDR3 region has the DNA TGTGCCAGCAGTGACCTCGCAGGGAGTAATTCACCCCTCCACTTT.

The chain couples TRBV11-2 to TRBJ2-5, with 9 positions matching TRBD2. The CDR3 runs 15 residues. The trim removed 2 bases at V and 5 bases at J, leaving 6 bases unmatched. In germline, CDR1 is SGHAT, CDR2 FQNNGV. CDR3 amino acids: CASSLIAGETETQYF. Written as DNA, the CDR3 is TGTGCCAGCAGCTTAATAGCGGGGGAGACGGAGACCCAGTACTTC.

The chain combines TRBV7-2 with TRBJ2-7; D not certain. Per the germline V gene, CDR1 is SGHTA and CDR2 is FQGNSA. Trimming shortened V by 5 bases and J by 2 bases, and 19 bases separated the two germline ends. This CDR3 region has 16 residues. The CDR3 region has the DNA TGTGCCAGCAGCAAACTCAGAGGACGGCTAACCTACGAGCAGTACTTC. Its protein product is CASSKLRGRLTYEQYF.

A remark on this clone: The same CDR3 arises from other DNA sequences in this sample as well. This chain uses TRBV6-1 with TRBJ2-7, with D uncertain. Trimming left V 5 bases short and J 7 bases short, with 18 bases between. Germline V lookup: CDR1 MNHNS, CDR2 SASEGT. This CDR3 has 14 amino acids. As DNA, the CDR3 is TGTGCCAGCAGTCCTTTCTTGTTTAAGGGAGAGCAGTACTTC. It yields the protein CASSPFLFKGEQYF.

V and J are TRBV20-1 and TRBJ1-1; D uncertain. The V gene lost 2 bases and the J gene lost 7 bases, with 8 bases spanning the gap. Germline loops: CDR1 DFQATT, CDR2 SNEGSKA (reference sequence). The CDR3 length is 11 residues. The CDR3 DNA follows: TGCAGTGCTAGACAGCTCGATGAAGCTTTCTTT. It is translated as CSARQLDEAFF.

V usage is TRBV7-9 and J usage is TRBJ2-1; 9 nucleotides line up with TRBD2. In germline, CDR1 is SEHNR, CDR2 FQNEAQ (reference sequence). CDR3 length equals 15 residues. V was clipped by 1 base and J by 6 bases; unmatched bases: 4. CDR3 sequence reads: CASSLGRGGANEQFF. The CDR3 bases are TGTGCCAGCAGCTTAGGGCGCGGGGGGGCCAATGAGCAGTTCTTC. Based on the CDR3 plus reference TRBV7-9 and TRBJ2-1, the full variable domain is DTGVSQNPRHKITKRGQNVTFRCDPISEHNRLYWYRQTLGQGPEFLTYFQNEAQLEKSRLLSDRFSAERPKGSFSTLEIQRTEQGDSAMYLCASSLGRGGANEQFFGPGTRLTVL.